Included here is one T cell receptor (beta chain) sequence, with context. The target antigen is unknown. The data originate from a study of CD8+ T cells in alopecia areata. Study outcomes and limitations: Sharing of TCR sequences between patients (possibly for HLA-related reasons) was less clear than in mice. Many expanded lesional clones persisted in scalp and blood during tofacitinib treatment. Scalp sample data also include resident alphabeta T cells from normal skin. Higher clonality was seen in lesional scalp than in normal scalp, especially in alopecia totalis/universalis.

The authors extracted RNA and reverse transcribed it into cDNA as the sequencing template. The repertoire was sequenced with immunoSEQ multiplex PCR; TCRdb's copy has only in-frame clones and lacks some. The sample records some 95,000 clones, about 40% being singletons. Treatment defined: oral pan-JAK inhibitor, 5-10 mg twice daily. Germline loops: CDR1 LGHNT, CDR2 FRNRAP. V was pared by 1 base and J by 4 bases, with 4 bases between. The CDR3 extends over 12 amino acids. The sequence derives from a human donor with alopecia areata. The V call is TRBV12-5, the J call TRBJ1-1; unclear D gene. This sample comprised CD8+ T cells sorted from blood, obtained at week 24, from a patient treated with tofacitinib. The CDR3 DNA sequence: TGTGCTAGTGGTTTGGAGGGCACTGAAGCTTTCTTT. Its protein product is CASGLEGTEAFF.